The clone carrying this T cell receptor (beta chain) was observed at least ten times. TCRdb itself ran the 5' RACE reads through MiXCR, one entry per CDR3 protein. The top ten clones hold 2.9% of a sample with tens of thousands of distinct CDR3 sequences, approximately 4% of them seen once. Germline assignment: CDR1 SGDLS and CDR2 YYNGEE. V gave up 2 bases and J gave up 4 bases; unmatched junction bases: 6. The length of the CDR3 is 15 residues. The data derive from a study of neurological immune-mediated disorders. The sample was PBMCs. The clonotype comes from a man between 45 and 60 years old with multiple sclerosis. The V and J genes are TRBV9 and TRBJ2-5; 9 bases agree with TRBD2. The CDR3 DNA sequence: TGTGCCAGCAGCGTCCCGCGGGGGGGTAGAGAGACCCAGTACTTC. It yields the protein CASSVPRGGRETQYF.